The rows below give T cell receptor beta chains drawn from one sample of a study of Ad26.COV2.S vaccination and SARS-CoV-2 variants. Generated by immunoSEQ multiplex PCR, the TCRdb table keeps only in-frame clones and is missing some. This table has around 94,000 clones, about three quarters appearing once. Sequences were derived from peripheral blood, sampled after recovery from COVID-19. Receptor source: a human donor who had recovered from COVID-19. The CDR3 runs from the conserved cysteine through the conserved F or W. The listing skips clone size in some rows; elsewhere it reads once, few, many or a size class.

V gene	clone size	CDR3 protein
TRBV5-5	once	CASSHNRDSKTQYF
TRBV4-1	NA	CASSQGERQINYGYTF
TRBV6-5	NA	CASSYTQGEDGYTF
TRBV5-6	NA	CASKGRTLSYEQYF
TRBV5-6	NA	CASRRQLEGSPLHF
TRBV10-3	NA	CAISEPGQGQREDEQFF
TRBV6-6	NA	CASGLDRIVHF
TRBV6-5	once	CASSYGGGGHYEQYF
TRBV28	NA	CASSLYGTVYGYTF
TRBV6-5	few	CASKLANSGNTIYF
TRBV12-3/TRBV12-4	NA	CASSFLHTGELFF
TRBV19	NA	CASSTKVSPYEQYF
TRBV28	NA	CASSLEGGATNEKLFF
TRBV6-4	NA	CASSDTPQGVPYGYTF
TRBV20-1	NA	CSDDREAEAFF
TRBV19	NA	CAAGGSAGNTIYF
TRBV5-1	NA	CASSLAGQPTDTQYF
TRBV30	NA	CAWSVWTGDPNTGELFF
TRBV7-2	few	CASSFGGQASGGSF
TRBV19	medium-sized	CAGGQGPGANTGELFF
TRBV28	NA	CASSTDGAFYGYTF
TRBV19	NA	CASSATSAPYNEQFF
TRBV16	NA	CASSPRDRAGGEKLFF
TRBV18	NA	CASSPQGEAGNTIYF
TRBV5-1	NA	CASSQTGTNEQFF
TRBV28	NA	CASSLVGTSIYTF
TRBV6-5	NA	CASSYAAGELFF
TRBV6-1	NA	CASSEGRTGGYGYTF
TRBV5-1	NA	CASSLGQGSYEQYF
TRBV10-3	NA	CAISESEAYGYTF
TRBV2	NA	CASGQGFSNQPQHF
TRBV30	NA	CAWSGLRGWQAGELFF
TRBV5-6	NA	CASSTRGVSDTQYF
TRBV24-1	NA	CATSDNVELSTDTQYF
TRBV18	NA	CASSPLDPRSGNTIYF
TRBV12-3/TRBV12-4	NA	CASSLGRTTEAFF
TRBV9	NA	CASSARAGAPPIEQFF
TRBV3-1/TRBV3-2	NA	CASSRRAGVYTEAFF
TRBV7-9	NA	CASSLQGATEAFF
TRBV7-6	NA	CATQSSGANVLTF
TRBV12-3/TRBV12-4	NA	CASSRDGHYEQYF
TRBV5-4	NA	CASSLVQENYGYTF
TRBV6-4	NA	CASSTRQSDTQYF
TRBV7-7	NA	CASSLVAGTSGEKGTGELFF
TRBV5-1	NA	CASSLDSPNTEAFF
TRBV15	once	CATSREAGPGGYNEQFF
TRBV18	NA	CASSRGGLRNSHF
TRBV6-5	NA	CASRVGQGGGYGYTF
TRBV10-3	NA	CAISDATGTTGELFF
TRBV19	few	CASSITLGNEQFF
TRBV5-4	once	CASSLLGTGNNEQFF
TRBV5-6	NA	CASSPTGTRLTQYF
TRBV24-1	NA	CATSDGLAGDTDTQYF
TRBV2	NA	CASRAGTNYGYTF
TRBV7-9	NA	CASRRGGADTDTQYF
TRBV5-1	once	CASKRAGNTEAFF
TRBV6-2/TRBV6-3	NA	CASSYSRARGGWGDTQYF
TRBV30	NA	CAHGDGPGGFETQYF